Listed below are T cell receptor beta chains from one sample, sequenced in a study of shared clonotypes between healthy human individuals. Libraries were prepared by immunoSEQ multiplex PCR; TCRdb keeps only in-frame clonotypes and omits some of them. The sample contains about 820,000 clones, 80% to 95% of which appear only once. Sequenced material: naive CD8+ T cells sorted from blood. The receptors were sampled from a man aged 30-40 years in good health. CDR3s include the opening cysteine and the closing phenylalanine or tryptophan. Fields, in order: clone size, V gene, D gene, J gene, CDR3 protein, CDR3 DNA. A D gene is named only where the DNA matches it firmly. For some rows the clone size is stated as once, few or many, or as a class when expanded; others skip it.

clone size: once
V gene: TRBV11-2
D gene: NA
J gene: TRBJ1-2
CDR3 protein: CASSLPDGGYTF
CDR3 DNA: TGTGCCAGCAGCTTACCGGACGGTGGCTACACCTTC

clone size: NA
V gene: TRBV18
D gene: TRBD1
J gene: TRBJ2-7
CDR3 protein: CASSPATGGLNEQYF
CDR3 DNA: TGTGCCAGCTCACCCGCGACAGGGGGTCTCAACGAGCAGTACTTC

clone size: NA
V gene: TRBV9
D gene: TRBD1
J gene: TRBJ2-2
CDR3 protein: CASSVGYRTGSTGELFF
CDR3 DNA: TGTGCCAGCAGCGTAGGTTATAGGACAGGGAGCACCGGGGAGCTGTTTTTT

clone size: NA
V gene: TRBV7-6
D gene: NA
J gene: TRBJ2-3
CDR3 protein: CASSRTPGLTDTQYF
CDR3 DNA: TGTGCCAGCAGCCGTACGCCGGGATTAACAGATACGCAGTATTTT

clone size: NA
V gene: TRBV27
D gene: NA
J gene: TRBJ2-5
CDR3 protein: CASSSINYQETQYF
CDR3 DNA: TGTGCCAGCAGCTCTATTAACTACCAAGAGACCCAGTACTTC

clone size: NA
V gene: TRBV7-9
D gene: TRBD2
J gene: TRBJ2-1
CDR3 protein: CASSPGTSGNRGDEQFF
CDR3 DNA: TGTGCCAGCAGCCCAGGGACTAGCGGGAATCGCGGGGATGAGCAGTTCTTC

clone size: NA
V gene: TRBV6-5
D gene: NA
J gene: TRBJ1-4
CDR3 protein: CASSYSLGINEKLFF
CDR3 DNA: TGTGCCAGCAGTTACTCCCTAGGGATCAATGAAAAACTGTTTTTT

clone size: NA
V gene: TRBV14
D gene: TRBD1
J gene: TRBJ2-7
CDR3 protein: CASSRDRGWEQYF
CDR3 DNA: TGTGCCAGCAGCCGGGACAGGGGTTGGGAGCAGTACTTC

clone size: NA
V gene: TRBV5-1
D gene: TRBD1
J gene: TRBJ2-7
CDR3 protein: CASSARMPGQQSYEQYF
CDR3 DNA: TGCGCCAGCAGTGCGAGGATGCCGGGACAGCAAAGCTACGAGCAGTACTTC

clone size: NA
V gene: TRBV5-1
D gene: NA
J gene: TRBJ2-2
CDR3 protein: CASSLARVGGSGELFF
CDR3 DNA: TGCGCCAGCAGCTTAGCAAGGGTCGGGGGCTCCGGGGAGCTGTTTTTT